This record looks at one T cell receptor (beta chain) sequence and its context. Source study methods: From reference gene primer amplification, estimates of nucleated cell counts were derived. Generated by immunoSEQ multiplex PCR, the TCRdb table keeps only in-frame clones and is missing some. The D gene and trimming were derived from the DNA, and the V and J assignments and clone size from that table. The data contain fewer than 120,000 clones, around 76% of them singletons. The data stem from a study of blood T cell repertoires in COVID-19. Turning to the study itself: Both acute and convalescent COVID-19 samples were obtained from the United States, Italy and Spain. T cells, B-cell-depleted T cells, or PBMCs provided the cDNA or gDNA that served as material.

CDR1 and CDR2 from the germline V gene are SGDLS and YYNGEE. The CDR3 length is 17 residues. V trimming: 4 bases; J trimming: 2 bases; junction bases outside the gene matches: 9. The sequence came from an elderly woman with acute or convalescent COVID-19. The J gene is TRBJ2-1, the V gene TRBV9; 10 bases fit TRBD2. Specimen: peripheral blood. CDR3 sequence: CASSLGHSGGPYNEQFF. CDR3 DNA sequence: TGTGCCAGCAGCCTCGGGCATAGCGGGGGGCCCTACAATGAGCAGTTCTTC.